The T cell receptor beta chain under discussion was sequenced for a study of cytomegalovirus exposure and HLA in healthy donors. Concerning this clone itself: Its antigen is undetermined.

From the approximately 110-subject validation cohort, which was separate from the roughly 680-subject first cohort, the donors were drawn. Study results and limitations: Cytomegalovirus status was reportedly diagnosed by the classifier with high specificity and sensitivity.

Generated by immunoSEQ multiplex PCR, the TCRdb table keeps only in-frame clones and is missing some. This sample has 70,000 to 90,000 clones, with 85% found just once. There are 15 residues in the CDR3. Germline assignment: CDR1 MNHNS and CDR2 SASEGT. The junction had 8 bases not matched to a gene; V was cut back by 6 bases and J by 4 bases. The chain carries TRBV6-1 and TRBJ2-2; 7 bases line up with TRBD2. Sequencing used PBMCs. The sequence came from a man in his thirties or forties in good health and CMV-seronegative. CDR3 nucleotide sequence: TGTGCCAGCAGGGCCGGGACTATTTCCACCGGGGAGCTGTTTTTT. The encoded protein is CASRAGTISTGELFF.